This T cell receptor beta chain originates from a study of cytomegalovirus exposure and HLA in healthy donors. The primer mix had 60 Vbeta and 13 Jbeta primers. Profiling relied on immunoSEQ multiplex PCR, and the TCRdb table lists in-frame clones only, not all of them. The data show around 86,000 clones, 77% seen once. The CDR3 is made up of 13 amino acids. The germline V gene has CDR1 SEHNR and CDR2 FQNEAQ (reference sequence). To note about this clone: Its specificity is not known. One end of the junction does not line up with germline, which may come from a read error.

The study's findings and limits: Within the data, a cluster of highly shared sequence variants was likely a sequencing artifact.

Sequencing was performed on PBMCs. V is TRBV7-9 and J is TRBJ1-1; no clear D gene. This receptor was taken from a man in his fifties or sixties in good health and CMV-seropositive. The CDR3 DNA reads as TGTTCCAGCAGCTTAGGTAGAGGGACTGAAGCTTTCTTT. Its protein product is CSSSLGRGTEAFF.